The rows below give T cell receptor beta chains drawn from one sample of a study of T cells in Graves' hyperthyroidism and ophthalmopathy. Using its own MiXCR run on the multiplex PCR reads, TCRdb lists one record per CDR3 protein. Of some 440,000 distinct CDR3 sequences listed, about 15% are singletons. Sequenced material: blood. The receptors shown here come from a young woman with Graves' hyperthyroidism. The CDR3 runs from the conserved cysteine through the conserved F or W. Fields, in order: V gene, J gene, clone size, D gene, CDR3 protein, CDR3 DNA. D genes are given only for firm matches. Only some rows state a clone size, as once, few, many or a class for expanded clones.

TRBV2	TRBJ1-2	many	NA	CASRMDFRYGYTF	TGTGCCAGCAGGATGGACTTTCGCTATGGCTACACCTTC
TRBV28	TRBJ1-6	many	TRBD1	CASRSGGGGDSPLHF	TGTGCCAGCAGATCCGGGGGAGGGGGCGATTCACCCCTCCACTTT
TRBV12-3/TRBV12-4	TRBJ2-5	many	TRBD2	CASSSSGRKVATQYF	TGTGCCAGCAGTTCTAGCGGGAGGAAGGTTGCGACCCAGTACTTC
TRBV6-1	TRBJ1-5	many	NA	CASGRDVSNQPQHF	TGTGCCAGCGGGCGGGACGTAAGCAATCAGCCCCAGCATTTT
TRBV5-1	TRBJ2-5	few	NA	CASSDSWPPLETQYF	TGCGCCAGCAGCGACTCCTGGCCGCCCCTTGAGACCCAGTACTTC
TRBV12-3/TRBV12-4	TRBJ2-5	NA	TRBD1	CASSFGQGGRETQYF	TGTGCCAGCAGTTTTGGACAGGGTGGTAGGGAGACCCAGTACTTC
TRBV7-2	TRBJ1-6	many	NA	CASSLRGAGRYNSPLHF	TGTGCCAGCAGCTTAAGAGGGGCAGGGCGCTATAATTCACCCCTCCACTTT
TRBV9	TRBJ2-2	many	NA	CASSVGQGGATGELFF	TGTGCCAGCAGCGTAGGACAGGGAGGGGCAACCGGGGAGCTGTTTTTT
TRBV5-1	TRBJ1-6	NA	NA	CASSPDGGVSPLHF	TGCGCCAGCAGCCCGGACGGGGGGGTCTCACCCCTCCACTTT
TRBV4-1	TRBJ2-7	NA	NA	CASSQDEGTGRYEQYF	TGCGCCAGCAGCCAAGATGAGGGTACAGGGAGGTACGAGCAGTACTTC
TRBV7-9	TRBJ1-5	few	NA	CASSTAWAADSNQPQHF	TGTGCCAGCAGCACGGCCTGGGCAGCAGATAGCAATCAGCCCCAGCATTTT
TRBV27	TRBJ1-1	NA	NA	CASSPHRAGEAFF	TGTGCCAGCAGTCCCCACCGGGCAGGTGAAGCTTTCTTT
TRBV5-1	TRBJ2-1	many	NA	CASSLNQYNEQFF	TGCGCCAGCAGCTTGAATCAGTACAATGAGCAGTTCTTC
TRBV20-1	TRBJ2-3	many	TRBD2	CSAVGLAGDIDTQYF	TGCAGTGCAGTCGGACTAGCGGGAGATATAGATACGCAGTATTTT
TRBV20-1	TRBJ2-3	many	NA	CSASGADTQYF	TGCAGTGCTAGCGGGGCAGATACGCAGTATTTT
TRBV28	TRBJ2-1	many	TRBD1	CASSKTGNYNEQFF	TGTGCCAGCAGTAAGACAGGGAACTACAATGAGCAGTTCTTC
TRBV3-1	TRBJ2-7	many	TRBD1	CASRAQGAHEQYF	TGTGCCAGCAGGGCACAGGGGGCCCACGAGCAGTACTTC
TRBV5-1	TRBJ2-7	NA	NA	CARRNPLVPPYEQYF	TGCGCCAGGCGAAACCCTTTGGTACCTCCCTACGAGCAGTACTTC
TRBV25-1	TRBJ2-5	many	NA	CASSDPRVQETQYF	TGTGCCAGCAGTGATCCCCGGGTCCAAGAGACCCAGTACTTC
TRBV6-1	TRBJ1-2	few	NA	CASSELGAGALASYTF	TGTGCCAGCAGTGAATTAGGGGCCGGGGCTTTGGCTAGCTACACCTTC
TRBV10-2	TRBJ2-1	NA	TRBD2	CASKASGTYEQFF	TGCGCCAGCAAAGCTAGCGGAACCTACGAGCAGTTCTTC
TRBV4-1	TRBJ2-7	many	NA	CASSHRQWFYEQYF	TGCGCCAGCAGCCATCGACAGTGGTTCTACGAGCAGTACTTC
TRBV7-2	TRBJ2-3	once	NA	CASSLEFGLTDTQYF	TGTGCCAGCAGCTTAGAGTTCGGCCTCACAGATACGCAGTATTTT
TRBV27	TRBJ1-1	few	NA	CASSFKQGGEAFF	TGTGCCAGCAGTTTCAAGCAGGGAGGTGAAGCTTTCTTT
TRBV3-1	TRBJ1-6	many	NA	CASSQKSPRGRSSYNSPLHF	TGTGCCAGCAGCCAAAAGAGTCCCCGGGGGCGCAGTTCCTATAATTCACCCCTCCACTTT
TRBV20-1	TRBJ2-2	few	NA	CSARTYTGELFF	TGCAGTGCTAGAACCTACACCGGGGAGCTGTTTTTT
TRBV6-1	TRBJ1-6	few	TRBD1	CASSLPTGVYNSPLHF	TGTGCCAGCAGTTTACCAACAGGGGTTTATAATTCACCCCTCCACTTT
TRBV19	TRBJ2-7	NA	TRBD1	CASSIGDSTYEQYF	TGTGCCAGTAGTATCGGGGACAGTACCTACGAGCAGTACTTC
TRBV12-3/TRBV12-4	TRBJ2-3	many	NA	CASSITGGAGGDTQYF	TGTGCCAGCAGTATTACAGGGGGCGCGGGAGGTGATACGCAGTATTTT
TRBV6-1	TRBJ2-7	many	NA	CASSSSAGFEQYF	TGTGCCAGCAGTTCGAGTGCGGGATTCGAGCAGTACTTC
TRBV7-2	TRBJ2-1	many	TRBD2	CASSLPSGGALGYEQFF	TGTGCCAGCAGCCTCCCTAGCGGGGGGGCCTTGGGCTATGAGCAGTTCTTC
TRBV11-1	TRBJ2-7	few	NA	CASSQDSSYEQYF	TGTGCCAGCAGTCAAGACAGCTCCTACGAGCAGTACTTC
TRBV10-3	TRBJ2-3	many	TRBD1	CAIRRTGSTDTQYF	TGTGCCATCAGGAGGACAGGCAGCACAGATACGCAGTATTTT